This T cell receptor (beta chain) emerged from a study of cytomegalovirus exposure and HLA in healthy donors. Findings of the study overall: Earlier analysis looked at TCR beta V segments, and most were productive about 87% or about 30% of the time. Some highly shared sequence variants likely arose as a pipeline artifact.

Trimming removed 0 bases at V and 4 bases at J, with 18 bases between. Per germline, CDR1 SGHVS and CDR2 FQNEAQ. CDR3 length: 18 residues. 13 Jbeta primers and 60 Vbeta primers were used for the PCR. Measured with immunoSEQ multiplex PCR; TCRdb has only the in-frame clones, and not every one. The table includes 150,000 to 200,000 clones, 77% detected once. A word on this clone: Its antigen is undetermined.

Material: PBMCs. The source of this sequence is a woman in her thirties or forties in good health and CMV-seropositive. The rearrangement links TRBV7-8 to TRBJ2-2; weak D call: TRBD2 (6 bases). CDR3 DNA sequence: TGTGCCAGCAGCTTAGCTCCCTTCTGGGGGGTCGGCACCGGGGAGCTGTTTTTT. Protein product: CASSLAPFWGVGTGELFF.